These T cell receptor beta chains were read from a single sample in a study of post-analysis software for immune sequencing data. Each CDR3 protein is one row after TCRdb ran MiXCR on the PCR reads. Among a few hundred thousand distinct CDR3 sequences listed, around 36% were seen once. Sequenced material: blood. The receptor set was obtained from a girl aged 2-17 years with multiple sclerosis. Both conserved end residues are part of each CDR3. D genes are given only for firm matches.

cdr3_aa,v_call,j_call,d_call
CSVGNTIQETQYF,TRBV29-1,TRBJ2-5,.
CASSAGAYEQYF,TRBV25-1,TRBJ2-7,.
CASSSGGLADNEQFF,TRBV5-1,TRBJ2-1,TRBD2
CSARTPGPTRGGYTF,TRBV20-1,TRBJ1-2,.
CATSRDPGHQETQYF,TRBV15,TRBJ2-5,.
CASSYDRQETQYF,TRBV27,TRBJ2-5,.
CSVSSTGATGELFF,TRBV29-1,TRBJ2-2,.
CASGSGTGGLGYTF,TRBV12-5,TRBJ1-2,TRBD1
CSEQPGGGDTQYF,TRBV29-1,TRBJ2-3,.
CSATTSVGPGVADTQYF,TRBV20-1,TRBJ2-3,TRBD2
CATSGERGITDTQYF,TRBV24-1,TRBJ2-3,TRBD2
CASSRFPRDIQYF,TRBV11-1,TRBJ2-4,.
CASSLTDSYGYTF,TRBV5-5,TRBJ1-2,.
CASSTRGAIGYTF,TRBV7-3,TRBJ1-2,.
CASSERLAGVETQYF,TRBV2,TRBJ2-5,TRBD2
CSARGAGNTYGYTF,TRBV20-1,TRBJ1-2,.
CSARGGGAGQETLYF,TRBV20-1,TRBJ2-5,.
CASSVGRFNEQFF,TRBV10-2,TRBJ2-1,.
CASSLSNEQYF,TRBV27,TRBJ2-5,.
CASSYLRGGDTEAFF,TRBV6-6,TRBJ1-1,.
CASSGGRGVYNEQFF,TRBV5-1,TRBJ2-1,.
CASSRWSGQGYNEQFF,TRBV11-2,TRBJ2-1,TRBD1
CASSRDLLSSYNEQFF,TRBV7-3,TRBJ2-1,.
CASSPLRTSGGTSTDTQYF,TRBV18,TRBJ2-3,TRBD2
CASSPSVATETQYF,TRBV9,TRBJ2-5,.
CASSPEGGPPQHF,TRBV18,TRBJ1-5,.
CASSPDPTGVQETQYF,TRBV4-2,TRBJ2-5,TRBD1
CASRLAGGLLPDTQYF,TRBV11-2,TRBJ2-3,TRBD2
CASSLPNTDNEQFF,TRBV5-1,TRBJ2-1,.
CASSLVGVGVRGNNEQFF,TRBV5-1,TRBJ2-1,.
CASRPVMNTEAFF,TRBV5-1,TRBJ1-1,.
CASRMSEDTGELFF,TRBV7-9,TRBJ2-2,.
CASSAGTVNQPQHF,TRBV5-1,TRBJ1-5,TRBD1
CSVRGGRGQANEKLFF,TRBV29-1,TRBJ1-4,TRBD1
CASSYGQGAHYGYTF,TRBV7-9,TRBJ1-2,TRBD1
CAGSERPGQGVDEQFF,TRBV6-1,TRBJ2-1,TRBD1
CASSQDPRTEQFF,TRBV3-1,TRBJ2-1,.
CSATPGGANGYTF,TRBV20-1,TRBJ1-2,.
CSARRARNTEAFF,TRBV20-1,TRBJ1-1,.
CASSPTRGSGETQYF,TRBV7-9,TRBJ2-5,.
CSATSYGGDTEAFF,TRBV20-1,TRBJ1-1,.
CASSLVRGGRTDTQYF,TRBV5-5,TRBJ2-3,.
CSARTAYEQDF,TRBV29-1,TRBJ2-4,.
CASSYSGWEQFF,TRBV6-6,TRBJ2-1,.
CASSSGRGSYEQYF,TRBV11-2,TRBJ2-7,TRBD2
CASKTPGQSTDTQYF,TRBV11-2,TRBJ2-3,TRBD1
CASSSYGTGASSTGNNEQFF,TRBV12-3/TRBV12-4,TRBJ2-1,TRBD1
CAISGVSGLAGEQETQYF,TRBV10-3,TRBJ2-5,TRBD2
CASTSGSRSRRDTQYF,TRBV28,TRBJ2-3,.
CASSLTQGGGYTF,TRBV11-2,TRBJ1-2,.